This TCR beta chain was identified during a study of patients and donors after allogeneic stem cell transplantation. The CDR3 spans 15 residues. Unmatched junction bases numbered 8, after V lost 5 bases and J lost 5 bases. Each CDR3 protein gets one entry after TCRdb re-called the RT-PCR reads with MiXCR. Seen here are approximately 200,000 distinct CDR3 sequences, 38% observed once, and the top ten hold 11%. This clonotype was seen a few times. Sample: blood, either unsorted or a sorted T cell fraction (not recorded which). The clonotype was recovered from a human donor who was either an allogeneic HSCT recipient or a stem cell or donor lymphocyte infusion donor (not recorded which). It is not recorded whose cells these are; they may come from a transplant donor. This rearrangement joins TRBV12-3 or TRBV12-4 to TRBJ2-5; 10 bases map to TRBD1. In nucleotides, the CDR3 is TGTGCCAGCAGTCCTCCGGGACAGGGGTGGGAGACCCAGTACTTC. It yields the protein CASSPPGQGWETQYF.